These 24 T cell receptor beta chains originate from one sample sequenced in a study of T cell responses to AZD1222 COVID-19 vaccine listed by TCRdb under 2021. The time point label of this sample denotes: baseline before first vaccination. The protocol used for the library was the immunoSEQ multiplex PCR assay. What TCRdb holds here is the immuneACCESS table cut down to in-frame rearrangements. Part of the clones is not present; checked against another copy, under half of the missing clones reflect an unresolved V gene, and the others are unexplained. The sample includes under 150,000 clones, with 75% to 95% observed a single time. The ten biggest clones cover about 3% of the sample. Sequenced material: peripheral blood, taken on day 0 of AZD1222 vaccination. The receptors here all came from an adult in good health.

The chain has TRBV2 and TRBJ2-1; 9 bases map to TRBD1. The CDR3 spans 17 residues. The V segment lost 4 bases and the J segment 4 bases; nucleotides outside the gene matches: 11. Germline CDR1 reads SNHLY; CDR2 reads FYNNEI. CDR3 residues: CASSVLGQGNIYNEQFF. CDR3 DNA sequence: TGTGCCAGCAGTGTGCTGGGACAGGGAAACATTTACAATGAGCAGTTCTTC.

V gene TRBV11-2 combines with J gene TRBJ2-7; a possible D gene is TRBD2 (6 bases). In germline, CDR1 is SGHAT, CDR2 FQNNGV. V was shortened by 5 bases and J by 3 bases, with 11 bases between the two germline ends. The CDR3 consists of 13 residues. This CDR3 reads CASSRLGGYEQYF. In DNA form, the CDR3 reads TGTGCCAGCAGCCGCCTCGGGGGCTACGAGCAGTACTTC.

The chain combines TRBV7-8 with TRBJ1-4; 11 nucleotides match TRBD1. This CDR3 spans 15 amino acids. The V gene end was trimmed by 2 bases and the J gene end by 7 bases; junction bases not matched to a gene: 3. Per germline, CDR1 SGHVS and CDR2 FQNEAQ. This CDR3 is CASSLRTGGGEKLFF. The CDR3 nucleotides are TGTGCCAGCAGCTTACGGACAGGGGGCGGTGAAAAACTGTTTTTT.

CDR3 coding DNA: TGTGCCAGCAGCTTTAGGACGGGCTCTGGAAACACCATATATTTT. Its translation: CASSFRTGSGNTIYF. The chain couples TRBV11-3 to TRBJ1-3; unclear D gene. In germline, CDR1 is SGHNT, CDR2 YENEEA. Trimming took 3 bases from V and 0 from J, leaving 9 bases between them. This CDR3 spans 15 amino acids.

The chain recombines TRBV3-1 (or the pseudogene TRBV3-2) with TRBJ1-2; tentative D call: TRBD1 (5 bases). Germline V gene sequence: CDR1 LGHDT, CDR2 YNNKEL (reference sequence). With 1 base removed from V and 8 bases from J, the gap between germline ends came to 11 bases. This CDR3 has 13 amino acids. The CDR3: CASSQAAGRGYTF. The CDR3 nucleotides read TGTGCCAGCAGCCAAGCGGCAGGGCGAGGCTACACCTTC.

The chain carries TRBV24-1 and TRBJ2-4; D possibly corresponds to TRBD1 (6 bases). V lost 0 bases, J lost 0 bases, and 32 bases lay in between. Germline values: CDR1 KGHDR, CDR2 SFDVKD. This CDR3 has 24 amino acids. For the CDR3, the DNA is TGTGCCACCAGTGATTTGCAAAGTCCGAAAGCCACAGGGCTGCCCCCTTTAGCCAAAAACATTCAGTACTTC. Its protein product is CATSDLQSPKATGLPPLAKNIQYF.

The rearrangement links TRBV11-3 to TRBJ1-2, with a possible D match to TRBD1 (6 bases). The CDR3 totals 16 residues. Trimming took off 1 base at V and 4 bases at J, with 16 bases between the two ends. Looked up from germline, CDR1 is SGHNT and CDR2 is YENEEA. CDR3: CASSLATGTGPYGYTF. The CDR3, as DNA: TGTGCCAGCAGCTTAGCGACGGGAACAGGGCCCTATGGCTACACCTTC.

The rearrangement links TRBV7-9 to TRBJ2-3; D is uncertain. Between the trimmed V and J ends, which lost 1 base and 0 bases, there was a span of 8 bases. CDR3 length equals 15 residues. Germline V gene sequence: CDR1 SEHNR, CDR2 FQNEAQ (reference sequence). This CDR3 reads CASSLVADSTDTQYF. Written as DNA, the CDR3 is TGTGCCAGCAGCTTAGTGGCGGATAGCACAGATACGCAGTATTTT.

The chain has TRBV4-1 and TRBJ1-1; 8 bases match TRBD1. Losses at the gene ends were 4 bases for V and 5 bases for J; bases not matched to a gene: 6. Per germline, CDR1 MGHRA and CDR2 YSYEKL. There are 14 residues in the CDR3. The CDR3 coding sequence is TGCGCCAGCAGCCTAAGACAGGGGTTTACTGAAGCTTTCTTT. It encodes CASSLRQGFTEAFF.

V and J are TRBV11-1 and TRBJ1-3; D not resolved. The V gene lost 5 bases and the J gene lost 0 bases, with 8 bases spanning the gap. The V gene's germline CDR1 is SGHAT and CDR2 FQDESV (reference sequence). This CDR3 contains 14 residues. CDR3 in amino acids: CASSNGLSGNTIYF. The CDR3 DNA reads as TGTGCCAGCAGCAACGGCCTCTCTGGAAACACCATATATTTT.

V gene TRBV7-2 combines with J gene TRBJ2-7; TRBD1 aligns across 9 bases. The CDR3 is made up of 16 amino acids. The J segment lost 7 bases and the V segment lost 2 bases, leaving 12 bases of the junction unmatched. Germline loops: CDR1 SGHTA, CDR2 FQGNSA. The CDR3 reads CASSLTGSDRGREQYF. The CDR3 nucleotides are TGTGCCAGCAGCTTAACGGGCTCGGACAGGGGAAGAGAGCAGTACTTC.

This chain links TRBV3-1 (or the pseudogene TRBV3-2) with TRBJ1-2; 7 positions match TRBD1. The CDR3 is 14 residues long. CDR1 is LGHDT, CDR2 YNNKEL, per germline (reference sequence). Trimming cost V 2 bases and J 8 bases; bases outside gene matches: 8. The CDR3 bases are TGTGCCAGCAGCCAACTAACAGGGGTGGCCGGCTACACCTTC. Protein sequence: CASSQLTGVAGYTF.

V and J are TRBV7-3 and TRBJ2-7; a possible D gene is TRBD1 (6 bases). Germline loops: CDR1 SGHTA, CDR2 FQGTGA. The germline V and J ends were trimmed by 0 bases and 0 bases, with 21 bases remaining between them. This CDR3 is built from 19 residues. The CDR3 DNA reads as TGTGCCAGCAGCTTAACGGACAAAACACCAGACAGGAGCTCCTACGAGCAGTACTTC. Translation: CASSLTDKTPDRSSYEQYF.

The chain has TRBV5-1 and TRBJ2-1; D is perhaps TRBD2 (6 bases). This CDR3 has 14 amino acids. V lost 2 bases to trimming and J lost 6 bases, with 12 bases between them. Looked up from germline, CDR1 is SGHRS and CDR2 is YFSETQ. The CDR3 nucleotides read TGCGCCAGCAGCTTACGGGAGTGGCTCAATGAGCAGTTCTTC. Protein: CASSLREWLNEQFF. The full variable domain, with the rest looked up from reference TRBV5-1 and TRBJ2-1, is KAGVTQTPRYLIKTRGQQVTLSCSPISGHRSVSWYQQTPGQGLQFLFEYFSETQRNKGNFPGRFSGRQFSNSRSEMNVSTLELGDSALYLCASSLREWLNEQFFGPGTRLTVL.

The rearrangement links TRBV12-3 or TRBV12-4 to TRBJ2-1, with D hard to call. Between the trimmed V and J ends, which lost 6 bases and 10 bases, there was a span of 10 bases. The CDR3 runs 11 residues. The CDR3: CASSRVGEQFF. In DNA form, the CDR3 reads TGTGCCAGCAGCCGAGTTGGGGAGCAGTTCTTC.

This clone was seen only once. The rearrangement uses TRBV3-1 (or the pseudogene TRBV3-2) and TRBJ2-2; TRBD2 agrees at 8 bases. Germline values: CDR1 LGHDT, CDR2 YNNKEL (reference sequence). Germline trimming cut 1 base from V and 3 bases from J; bases unmatched to any gene: 10. The CDR3 is 18 amino acids. This CDR3 is CASSQAGLENVYTGELFF. In nucleotides, the CDR3 is TGTGCCAGCAGCCAAGCGGGACTAGAGAACGTCTACACCGGGGAGCTGTTTTTT.

The chain has TRBV10-2 and TRBJ2-5; the match to TRBD2 covers 7 bases. In germline, CDR1 is WSHSY, CDR2 SAAADI. The CDR3 is 15 residues long. J gave up 2 bases and V 4 bases, and 7 bases lay outside the gene matches. The CDR3 region is CASSVTASGQETQYF. CDR3 coding DNA: TGCGCCAGCAGTGTGACGGCTAGCGGACAAGAGACCCAGTACTTC.

The rearrangement joins TRBV7-2 to TRBJ2-2, with 7 nucleotides matching TRBD1. The length of the CDR3 is 15 residues. Germline CDR1 and CDR2: SGHTA and FQGNSA. Trimming removed 1 base from V and 4 bases from J; junction bases left unmatched: 3. CDR3: CASSLVGTATGELFF. For the CDR3, the DNA is TGTGCCAGCAGCTTAGTTGGGACAGCCACCGGGGAGCTGTTTTTT.

CDR3 coding DNA: TGTGCCAGCAGCTTAGGTTTGACGGACACCGGGGAGCTGTTTTTT. It yields the protein CASSLGLTDTGELFF. The genes are TRBV7-7 and TRBJ2-2, with D unclear. V was clipped by 1 base and J by 3 bases, with 9 bases between them. Germline V gives CDR1 SSHAT, CDR2 FNYEAQ (reference sequence). The CDR3 covers 15 residues.

The gene calls are TRBV6-4 and TRBJ1-1; maybe TRBD1 (5 bases). The CDR3 totals 16 residues. V was trimmed by 0 bases and J by 4 bases, leaving 15 bases between them. Germline CDR1 is MRHNA and CDR2 is SNTAGT. CDR3 region: CASSDSNRGRGTEAFF. The CDR3 region has the DNA TGTGCCAGCAGTGACTCGAATCGGGGTAGGGGCACTGAAGCTTTCTTT.

The table lists this clone with a few counts. This rearrangement joins TRBV6-5 to TRBJ2-1; possibly TRBD2 for D (6 bases). V lost 6 bases to trimming and J lost 0 bases, with 9 bases between them. The CDR3 sequence is 14 residues long. Germline CDR1 MNHEY, CDR2 SVGAGI. The CDR3 spells CASRNGGSYNEQFF. The CDR3 DNA is TGTGCCAGCAGAAACGGGGGCTCCTACAATGAGCAGTTCTTC.

The rearrangement links TRBV14 to TRBJ1-1, with 8 bases fitting TRBD1. The V gene's germline CDR1 is SGHDN and CDR2 FVKESK. This CDR3 has 15 residues. The V and J ends lost 4 bases and 0 bases, in that order; junction bases with no gene match: 4. CDR3 sequence (DNA): TGTGCCAGCAGCCGCAGGACAGGGTTGAACACTGAAGCTTTCTTT. Its translation: CASSRRTGLNTEAFF.

This sequence joins TRBV14 and TRBJ1-2, with TRBD1 identical over 7 bases. CDR1 and CDR2 (germline): SGHDN, FVKESK. This CDR3 comprises 14 residues. The ends lost 0 bases at V and 8 bases at J; junction bases unmatched: 6. In DNA, the CDR3 is TGTGCCAGCAGCCAAGAGTTGACAGGGAACGGCTACACCTTC. This sequence encodes CASSQELTGNGYTF.

The V call is TRBV3-1 (or the pseudogene TRBV3-2), the J call TRBJ2-5, with D unclear. Germline V gene data show CDR1 as LGHDT and CDR2 as YNNKEL (reference sequence). Trimming stripped 0 bases from V and 5 bases from J, with 16 bases between. This CDR3 region has 16 residues. CDR3 DNA sequence: TGTGCCAGCAGCCAAGATGGAAATCTCCTGACCGAGACCCAGTACTTC. Protein product: CASSQDGNLLTETQYF.